The 12 T cell receptor beta chains presented below share a single source sample, sequenced in a study of T-cell memory formation after mild COVID-19 (dated by TCRdb to 2020 to 2023). The library came from 5' RACE. These reads were obtained on an Illumina NovaSeq 6000. TCRdb trimmed public reads at Q25 via fastp, called clones via MiXCR and kept in-frame beta chains. Every entry covers one CDR3 protein and lists the most common genes and DNA from its rows. The sample table lists around 83,000 distinct CDR3 sequences, around 25% of them with a count of one. Clones ranked in the top ten supply roughly 40% of the sample. Sequenced: PBMCs or a T cell subset sorted from them (not recorded which). The origin of the receptors is a man aged 18 to 29 who had mild COVID-19 (a few samples of this study predate the infection). The sample titles of this study are shuffled in the database, so cell type and time point are left out; the donor was told from shared clones.

The gene calls are TRBV7-8 and TRBJ2-7; D possibly corresponds to TRBD1 (6 bases). V was shortened by 4 bases and J by 2 bases, with 9 bases between the two germline ends. This CDR3 contains 13 residues. Germline loops: CDR1 SGHVS, CDR2 FQNEAQ. The CDR3 region is CASSSDSAYEQYF. The CDR3 region has the DNA TGTGCCAGCAGCTCGGACAGCGCCTACGAGCAGTACTTC. Drawing the rest from reference TRBV7-8 and TRBJ2-7, the complete variable domain is GAGVSQSPRYKVAKRGQDVALRCDPISGHVSLFWYQQALGQGPEFLTYFQNEAQLDKSGLPSDRFFAERPEGSVSTLKIQRTQQEDSAVYLCASSSDSAYEQYFGPGTRLTVT.

In its sample, this clonotype was seen a few times. The chain recombines TRBV6-5 with TRBJ1-2, with D possibly being TRBD1 (6 bases). The ends were cut back, 0 bases at V and 2 bases at J, with 10 bases in the middle. There are 15 residues in the CDR3. Germline V gives CDR1 MNHEY, CDR2 SVGAGI. DNA for the CDR3: TGTGCCAGCAGTTACTCCTGGGACACCAACTATGGCTACACCTTC. Its translation: CASSYSWDTNYGYTF.

This clonotype has more than one count but fewer than ten. The rearrangement joins TRBV5-1 to TRBJ1-1; D might be TRBD1 (5 bases). V was cut by 3 bases and J by 4 bases, with 13 bases left in between. The CDR3 covers 14 residues. The germline CDR1 and CDR2 sequences are SGHRS and YFSETQ. CDR3 protein: CASSSLTDGTEAFF. In DNA form, the CDR3 reads TGCGCCAGCAGCTCATTGACAGACGGCACTGAAGCTTTCTTT.

V gene TRBV12-3 or TRBV12-4 combines with J gene TRBJ2-4; 8 bases align to TRBD1. V dropped 4 bases and J dropped 3; count of bases not matched to a gene: 2. The CDR3 consists of 14 residues. CDR3 residues: CASSSQGDKNIQYF. CDR3 sequence (DNA): TGTGCCAGCAGTTCACAGGGGGACAAAAACATTCAGTACTTC.

This clonotype turned up a few times. The rearrangement uses TRBV29-1 and TRBJ2-1, with 7 bases aligning to TRBD1. V lost 5 bases to trimming and J lost 3 bases; unmatched junction nucleotides: 4. The CDR3 is 13 residues long. The germline gives CDR1 SQVTM, CDR2 ANQGSEA. The CDR3 region has the DNA TGCAGCGTTACAGGGGACCTCTACAATGAGCAGTTCTTC. Its protein is CSVTGDLYNEQFF.

The chain carries TRBV3-1 and TRBJ1-2, with 12 nucleotides matching TRBD1. The CDR3 runs 15 residues. The germline CDR1 and CDR2 sequences are LGHDT and YNNKEL (reference sequence). V was clipped by 4 bases and J by 4 bases; unmatched bases: 4. Written as DNA, the CDR3 is TGTGCCAGCAGCCTAGGGACAGGGGGCGGCTATGGCTACACCTTC. Its protein product is CASSLGTGGGYGYTF.

This clonotype was seen only a few times. This rearrangement joins TRBV5-6 to TRBJ1-3; D is ambiguous. The germline V gene encodes CDR1 SGHDT and CDR2 YYEEEE. This CDR3 region has 11 residues. Trimming removed 6 bases from V and 4 bases from J, with 5 bases in between. The DNA of the CDR3 is TGTGCCAGCAAGTTGGGAAACACCATATATTTT. As protein: CASKLGNTIYF.

The chain recombines TRBV7-8 with TRBJ2-1; D is unclear. Germline values: CDR1 SGHVS, CDR2 FQNEAQ. This CDR3 is built from 12 residues. Trimming cost V 4 bases and J 7 bases, with 8 bases left between them. CDR3 region: CASSSGRNEQFF. DNA for the CDR3: TGTGCCAGCAGCTCAGGAAGGAATGAGCAGTTCTTC.

The chain links TRBV28 to TRBJ2-7; D possibly corresponds to TRBD1 (5 bases). Looked up from germline, CDR1 is MDHEN and CDR2 is SYDVKM. V lost 3 bases and J 2 bases, leaving 11 bases between the germline ends. The CDR3 runs to 14 residues. As DNA, the CDR3 is TGTGCCAGCAGTTTGGCGCCAGGGACCTACGAGCAGTACGTC. Translation gives CASSLAPGTYEQYV.

This rearrangement joins TRBV6-5 to TRBJ1-1; 8 nucleotides line up with TRBD1. The CDR3 runs to 14 residues. Germline V lookup: CDR1 MNHEY, CDR2 SVGAGI. V shed 10 bases, J shed 7 bases, and the junction held 14 bases outside the gene matches. CDR3 sequence reads: CATQAGQGDLEAFF. The CDR3 DNA reads TGTGCCACCCAGGCAGGACAGGGAGACCTTGAAGCTTTCTTT.

This clonotype was seen a handful of times. The CDR3 protein is CASRDTGTASTDTQYF. CDR3 in DNA: TGTGCCAGCAGAGATACCGGGACAGCGAGCACAGATACGCAGTATTTT. V is TRBV12-3 or TRBV12-4 and J is TRBJ2-3; 7 nucleotides align to TRBD1. The CDR3 runs to 16 residues. V lost 6 bases and J lost 0; bases outside the gene matches: 9.

This chain links TRBV7-7 with TRBJ2-7; TRBD2 is a possible D gene (6 bases). CDR1 and CDR2 from the germline V gene are SSHAT and FNYEAQ (reference sequence). Trimming left V 0 bases short and J 3 bases short, with 12 bases between. There are 15 residues in the CDR3. CDR3 in DNA: TGTGCCAGCAGCTTAGCTAAGGAGGGAATCTACGAGCAGTACTTC. Translated: CASSLAKEGIYEQYF. Full variable domain (outside the CDR3, taken from reference TRBV7-7 and TRBJ2-7): GAGVSQSPRYKVTKRGQDVTLRCDPISSHATLYWYQQALGQGPEFLTYFNYEAQPDKSGLPSDRFSAERPEGSISTLTIQRTEQRDSAMYRCASSLAKEGIYEQYFGPGTRLTVT.